This section outlines one T cell receptor (beta chain) sequence together with its context. What antigen it recognizes has not been identified. A read error may be the cause here, since a much bigger clone is one base away. The CDR3 goes from the cysteine to the phenylalanine over 13 residues. Only CDR3 DNA is held: 39 bases, read in frame from base 1. From a lookup of the germline V gene (reference sequence), CDR1 and CDR2 are PRHDT and FYEKMQ. Trimming removed 1 base from V and 3 bases from J, leaving 7 bases between the germline ends. Using the deep immunoSEQ assay, TCR CDR3 regions were amplified from genomic DNA by multiplex PCR. Extracted genomic DNA from each cell subset was distributed evenly across all wells of several immunoSEQ 96-well plates, and each plate was treated as a replicate. For sorted subsets, about 200 ng genomic DNA, equal to 30,000 to 35,000 T cell genomes, was loaded into each replicate PCR. The purified libraries were quantified using a Qubit 3.0 fluorometer, sized with a Bioanalyzer 2100, and then quantified again using the KAPA Library Quantification kit. Each immunoSEQ 96-well plate was sequenced on its own single-read 150-cycle Illumina NextSeq 550 flow cell. Per the original workflow: Because only junctional sequences without quality scores were contained in the immunoSEQ output, filtering matching that applied to full-length reads could not be performed. Sequences were annotated with PyIR, a Python wrapper for IgBLAST v1.9, using IMGT germline references to assign V/J genes and CDR3. Any read was removed if the V/J assignment was weak (E-value above 1e-6), the CDR3 was missing, or the read contained stop codons, out-of-frame junctions, or ambiguous translated residues. V3J clonotypes were defined as sequences sharing an identical inferred V gene, J gene, and CDR3 amino acid sequence. The percentage overlap between two repertoires was calculated by dividing the number of shared unique clonotypes by the size of the smaller repertoire. RTK rarefaction, the Chao1 estimator, and Recon v2.1 estimates of unobserved clonotypes were used to assess repertoire richness. Generation probabilities were computed with OLGA for all TCRbeta clonotypes obtained by the gDNA method from four donors. Not all clones reach the TCRdb copy of this immuneACCESS table, which keeps in-frame sequences only. Checked studies attribute under half of the gap to unresolved V genes and leave the rest unexplained. That table supplies the V and J calls and clone size; D and trimming were determined from the DNA. Within this sample are around 2,000,000 clones, with approximately 95% of them counted one time only. 0.13% of the sample is taken by the ten largest.

The donors were healthy, HIV-negative adults with no recently reported acute infections or vaccinations. All donors were Caucasian adults living in Nashville, Tennessee, USA. CD4+ T cells were enriched by magnetic negative selection; naive cells were then positively selected on CD45RA, and the negative fraction formed the memory subset. Blood was collected by leukapheresis, and PBMCs were isolated by Ficoll-Histopaque density gradient centrifugation and then cryopreserved in liquid nitrogen vapor phase. Purity and quantity of every magnetically sorted T cell population were checked by analytical flow cytometry. Genomic DNA was isolated from every sorted fraction and measured by UV absorbance on a Nanodrop 2000c. The data are from a study of shared clonotypes between healthy human individuals (dated by TCRdb to about 2020). Concerning the study at large: The cohort comprised a couple of women and a few men aged 18 to 49 years. For each donor, CD4 naive and CD4 memory were each given three plates, CD8 naive was given two plates, and CD8 memory was given one plate. To estimate repertoire size and how much clonotype sharing occurs between individuals, the study deeply sequenced the blood TCR repertoires of roughly 5 healthy adults. To increase sequencing depth and limit assay-specific biases, different laboratories used diverse techniques to prepare libraries and sequence TCR repertoires. Per donor, leukapheresis produced somewhere between about 0.85 and 8.9 billion PBMCs. Points the paper makes about the study in general: Incomplete sequencing was indicated by rarefaction of sorted-subset datasets, despite the large sequencing depth. About 5% of naive CD4, 3.5% of naive CD8, approximately 2% of memory CD4, and less than 0.45% of memory CD8 clonotypes were shared across several donors. Only blood was sampled, and tissue TCR repertoires likely differ from those in blood. Clonotypes shared by all four sorted-subset donors showed higher generation probabilities than non-shared clonotypes. The small number of donors limited the genetic and exposure-history diversity represented. Pairwise subsampling led to the expectation that sequencing depth would affect the degree of clonotype sharing among donors. Naive subsets generally had larger estimated clonotype richness than memory subsets.

The source of this sequence is a young man in good health. The specimen sequenced was naive CD4+ T cells sorted from blood. The cell subset or site label corresponds to: CD45RA+ positively selected. The sequence joins TRBV13 to TRBJ2-7, with the D gene call left open. The DNA sequence is given as TGTGCCAGCAGCTTAGAACCGAACTACGAGCAGTACTTC. Its protein is CASSLEPNYEQYF.